Listed below are T cell receptor beta chains from one sample, sequenced in a study of T cell responses to AZD1222 COVID-19 vaccine. The assay was immunoSEQ multiplex PCR, and TCRdb's table has in-frame clones only and misses some. The sample yields 100,000 to 150,000 clones, roughly 90% seen once. Material: peripheral blood, obtained on day 0 of AZD1222 vaccination. These receptors came from an adult in good health. Both conserved end residues are part of each CDR3. A D gene is named only where the DNA matches it firmly. The listing skips clone size in some rows; elsewhere it reads once, few, many or a size class.

d_gene | j_gene | len | v_gene | abundance | CDR3nt | CDR3aa
TRBD1 | TRBJ1-5 | 16 | TRBV19 | NA | TGTGCCAGTAGTCCGTCCGGGACAGGGGTTGATCAGCCCCAGCATTTT | CASSPSGTGVDQPQHF
NA | TRBJ1-3 | 13 | TRBV12-3/TRBV12-4 | NA | TGTGCCAGGGATCTGAGGCCTGGAAACACCATATATTTT | CARDLRPGNTIYF
NA | TRBJ1-2 | 12 | TRBV19 | once | TGTGCCACCCAACGTGCTAACTATGGCTACACCTTC | CATQRANYGYTF
NA | TRBJ1-2 | 15 | TRBV25-1 | NA | TGTGCCAGCAGTGAATCCACACTGGGGGGGCGAGGCTACACCTTC | CASSESTLGGRGYTF
NA | TRBJ2-7 | 12 | TRBV6-5 | NA | TGTGCCAGCAGTTACGGTACAGCCGAGCAGTACTTC | CASSYGTAEQYF
TRBD2 | TRBJ2-3 | 17 | TRBV5-6 | NA | TGTGCCAGCAGCTTGGATGGGGAACTAGCGGCGAGCTTTGCGCAGTATTTT | CASSLDGELAASFAQYF
TRBD1 | TRBJ2-2 | 17 | TRBV24-1 | NA | TGTGCCACCAGTGATCCAGGACAGGGCGATTTTACCGGGGAGCTGTTTTTT | CATSDPGQGDFTGELFF
NA | TRBJ1-4 | 14 | TRBV29-1 | NA | TGCAGCGTTATTCTAATTCCAGGGGACGAAAAACTGTTTTTT | CSVILIPGDEKLFF
NA | TRBJ2-2 | 14 | TRBV19 | NA | TGTGCCAGTAGTATTCAAGGGAGAAGGGGGGAGCTGTTTTTT | CASSIQGRRGELFF
NA | TRBJ1-4 | 14 | TRBV9 | NA | TGTGCCAGCAGCGTAGCGGCAGGCGGTGAAAAACTGTTTTTT | CASSVAAGGEKLFF
NA | TRBJ2-7 | 15 | TRBV21-1 | few | TGTGCCAGCAGCAAAGAGGGACAGGGAGGGTACGAGCAGTACTTC | CASSKEGQGGYEQYF
TRBD1 | TRBJ1-5 | 17 | TRBV6-4 | NA | TGTGCCAGCAGTTTAAAGGGACAGGGATGGAGCAATCAGCCCCAGCATTTT | CASSLKGQGWSNQPQHF
TRBD2 | TRBJ2-2 | 17 | TRBV5-1 | NA | TGCGCCAGCAGCTTGGGGACGACTAGCGGGATAACCGGGGAGCTGTTTTTT | CASSLGTTSGITGELFF
NA | TRBJ1-5 | 16 | TRBV4-3 | NA | TGCGCCAGCAGCCAAGATTTCGGAGTTCCCGGTCAGCCCCAGCATTTT | CASSQDFGVPGQPQHF
TRBD1 | TRBJ2-7 | 15 | TRBV7-8 | once | TGTGCCAGCAGCGTACCGGGACAGGGTTTCTACGAGCAGTACTTC | CASSVPGQGFYEQYF
TRBD2 | TRBJ2-1 | 17 | TRBV5-1 | NA | TGCGCCAGCAGCCTCCGTAGCGGGAGGGCGGGGTACAATGAGCAGTTCTTC | CASSLRSGRAGYNEQFF
NA | TRBJ2-2 | 15 | TRBV6-9 | once | TGTGCCAGCAGTTATGGAAGGAGTCACACCGGGGAGCTGTTTTTT | CASSYGRSHTGELFF
NA | TRBJ2-7 | 13 | TRBV5-4 | NA | TGTGCCAGCAGCTTGCAGAACTCCTACGAGCAGTACTTC | CASSLQNSYEQYF
NA | TRBJ1-1 | 13 | TRBV21-1 | NA | TGTGCCAGCAGCAAGGACGGGAACACTGAAGCTTTCTTT | CASSKDGNTEAFF
NA | TRBJ1-1 | 13 | TRBV12-3/TRBV12-4 | once | TGTGCCAGCAGCTCGACAGGGAACACTGAAGCTTTCTTT | CASSSTGNTEAFF
TRBD2 | TRBJ2-3 | 16 | TRBV5-6 | NA | TGTGCCAGCAGCTTGGCCAACAGCGGGGCCTCAGATACGCAGTATTTT | CASSLANSGASDTQYF
NA | TRBJ1-5 | 12 | TRBV6-2/TRBV6-3 | once | TGTGCCAGCAGTTACTCCGGTCAGCCCCAGCATTTT | CASSYSGQPQHF
NA | TRBJ2-3 | 19 | TRBV14 | NA | TGTGCCAGCAGCCAACCAACACCAAACAGGTTATTGGTGACGCGTACGCAGTATTTT | CASSQPTPNRLLVTRTQYF
TRBD1 | TRBJ2-3 | 17 | TRBV28 | NA | TGTGCCAGCAGTTTTCTAACCGGGACAGGGAGGACAGATACGCAGTATTTT | CASSFLTGTGRTDTQYF
NA | TRBJ2-1 | 15 | TRBV10-1 | NA | TGCGCCAGCGGGGGCTTCGGGGGCCCGAACAATGAGCAGTTCTTC | CASGGFGGPNNEQFF
TRBD2 | TRBJ2-4 | 18 | TRBV13 | NA | TGTGCCAGCAGCTTAGTAGCGGGGGGGCCCGGGGCCAAAAACATTCAGTACTTC | CASSLVAGGPGAKNIQYF
NA | TRBJ1-1 | 15 | TRBV2 | NA | TGTGCCAGCACTGAAACCGCGGTGGGGGGCACTGAAGCTTTCTTT | CASTETAVGGTEAFF
NA | TRBJ2-2 | 17 | TRBV11-3 | NA | TGTGCCAGCAGCCCCTGGGGGGCTGGGGCGAACACCGGGGAGCTGTTTTTT | CASSPWGAGANTGELFF
NA | TRBJ1-1 | 13 | TRBV5-5 | NA | TGTGCCAGCAGCTTGGTTCCCGTCCCTGAAGCTTTCTTT | CASSLVPVPEAFF
NA | TRBJ2-2 | 15 | TRBV18 | NA | TGTGCCAGCTCACCACCGGGGGTGAACACCGGGGAGCTGTTTTTT | CASSPPGVNTGELFF
NA | TRBJ1-1 | 12 | TRBV19 | NA | TGTGCCAGTAGTCCCCAGCACACTGAAGCTTTCTTT | CASSPQHTEAFF
NA | TRBJ2-1 | 15 | TRBV7-2 | NA | TGTGCCAGCAGCACAGAACCGGGACCCGGGCATGAGCAGTTCTTC | CASSTEPGPGHEQFF
NA | TRBJ2-2 | 15 | TRBV5-4 | NA | TGTGCCAGCAGCTTGGACCTAGGGGCTCCCGGGGAGCTGTTTTTT | CASSLDLGAPGELFF
NA | TRBJ2-5 | 18 | TRBV7-9 | NA | TGTGCCAGCAGCTTAGGGGCAGGGGCACTACAGTACCAAGAGACCCAGTACTTC | CASSLGAGALQYQETQYF
NA | TRBJ1-4 | 15 | TRBV28 | NA | TGTGCCAGCAGTTTTTTAAGCCCCAGGGCCGAAAAACTGTTTTTT | CASSFLSPRAEKLFF
NA | TRBJ2-3 | 16 | TRBV4-3 | NA | TGCGCCAGCAGCCAAGATCCCGGGACGCGATGGGATACGCAGTATTTT | CASSQDPGTRWDTQYF
NA | TRBJ1-2 | 15 | TRBV9 | NA | TGTGCCAGCAGCGTAGGCCCCTCGGTGGGTGGTGGCTACACCTTC | CASSVGPSVGGGYTF
NA | TRBJ2-7 | 14 | TRBV6-5 | NA | TGTGCCAGCAGTTGGGACACGGACGGGGGCGAGCAGTACTTC | CASSWDTDGGEQYF
NA | TRBJ1-4 | 17 | TRBV28 | NA | TGTGCCAGCAGTTTAGACCGGCGTGGGGGGCCAGGGGAAAAACTGTTTTTT | CASSLDRRGGPGEKLFF
TRBD2 | TRBJ2-1 | 15 | TRBV9 | once | TGTGCCAGCATGGTTGGCGGGAGCTCCTACAATGAGCAGTTCTTC | CASMVGGSSYNEQFF
TRBD2 | TRBJ2-2 | 16 | TRBV25-1 | few | TGTGCCAGCAGTGAATTGGCAGCGGGAGGGACCGGGGAGCTGTTTTTT | CASSELAAGGTGELFF